This TCR beta chain was recovered during a study of blood T cell repertoires in COVID-19. About the study: Collection of acute and convalescent COVID-19 samples took place in the United States, Italy and Spain. In each case, the material was cDNA or gDNA derived from T cells, B-cell-depleted T cells, or PBMCs.

Authors' processing steps: Using reference gene primer amplification, nucleated cell counts were estimated. Generated by immunoSEQ multiplex PCR, the TCRdb table keeps only in-frame clones and is missing some. V and J calls and clone size are as listed in that table; D and trimming were resolved from the DNA. The table lists approximately 230,000 clones, 86% of them singletons. The germline gives CDR1 MNHEY, CDR2 SVGAGI. The CDR3 is 15 residues long. Germline trimming cut 0 bases from V and 8 bases from J; bases unmatched to any gene: 2. The chain combines TRBV6-5 with TRBJ1-6; 9 bases are shared with TRBD1. The sample was peripheral blood. This clonotype was obtained from a young man who had recovered from COVID-19. The CDR3 loop reads CASSYSTGGDSPLHF. The CDR3 region has the DNA TGTGCCAGCAGTTACTCGACAGGGGGGGATTCACCCCTCCACTTT.